This is a list of T cell receptor beta chains from one sample in a study of Graves' ophthalmopathy and Graves' hyperthyroidism. TCRdb re-called the multiplex PCR reads with MiXCR, one entry per CDR3 protein. Of 150,000 or so distinct CDR3 sequences in the sample, over 35% were seen once. The source material was peripheral blood. These receptors all stem from a woman in her thirties or forties with Graves' ophthalmopathy. Each CDR3 is given with its conserved first and last residue. The D gene is left open where the match is weak. Clone size is stated in some rows and not others, as once, few, many or a class when expanded.

j_gene | d_gene | abundance | v_gene | CDR3aa | CDR3nt
TRBJ2-7 | TRBD1 | many | TRBV5-1 | CASSLEGTGPLYEQYF | TGCGCCAGCAGCTTGGAAGGGACAGGGCCCCTCTACGAGCAGTACTTC
TRBJ2-7 | - | once | TRBV6-1 | CASSPTNRHEQYF | TGTGCCAGCAGCCCAACCAACAGGCACGAGCAGTACTTC
TRBJ1-6 | TRBD1 | - | TRBV28 | CASSLTGTGRSPLHF | TGTGCCAGCAGTTTAACGGGGACAGGGAGGTCACCCCTCCACTTT
TRBJ2-5 | - | - | TRBV6-2/TRBV6-3 | CASSYRQKETQYF | TGTGCCAGCAGTTACCGACAGAAAGAGACCCAGTACTTC
TRBJ2-7 | TRBD2 | many | TRBV28 | CASRGGHYKQYF | TGTGCCTCCCGGGGGGGGCACTACAAGCAGTACTTC
TRBJ2-7 | - | once | TRBV27 | CASRAPERDEQYF | TGTGCCTCCCGGGCTCCCGAACGGGACGAGCAGTACTTC
TRBJ2-5 | - | - | TRBV12-3/TRBV12-4 | CASSLIEGETQYF | TGTGCCAGCAGCCTCATCGAAGGCGAGACCCAGTACTTC
TRBJ2-2 | - | - | TRBV2 | CASRLGQNTGELFF | TGTGCCAGCAGGCTTGGACAGAACACCGGGGAGCTGTTTTTT
TRBJ2-2 | - | many | TRBV5-1 | CASSLDGRGTGELFF | TGCGCCAGCAGCTTGGACGGCCGAGGGACCGGGGAGCTGTTTTTT
TRBJ2-5 | TRBD1 | many | TRBV24-1 | CATRETGSQETQYF | TGTGCCACTCGTGAGACAGGGAGCCAAGAGACCCAGTACTTC
TRBJ1-1 | - | many | TRBV5-8 | CASSLNGVATEAFF | TGTGCCAGCAGCCTTAACGGAGTCGCTACTGAAGCTTTCTTT
TRBJ2-7 | TRBD1 | once | TRBV9 | CASSVQPGQGYEQYF | TGTGCCAGCAGCGTACAACCGGGACAGGGGTACGAGCAGTACTTC
TRBJ1-5 | - | - | TRBV15 | CATGRGANQPQHF | TGTGCCACCGGTCGGGGCGCGAATCAGCCCCAGCATTTT
TRBJ2-7 | - | many | TRBV14 | CASSPWDGSYEQYF | TGTGCCAGCAGCCCATGGGACGGATCCTACGAGCAGTACTTC
TRBJ1-6 | TRBD1 | - | TRBV6-5 | CASSNQTGMTDSPLHF | TGTGCCAGCAGTAACCAGACAGGGATGACAGATTCACCCCTCCACTTT
TRBJ1-2 | - | many | TRBV4-1 | CASSQRGPLYGYTF | TGCGCCAGCAGCCAACGCGGACCACTCTATGGCTACACCTTC
TRBJ1-5 | - | - | TRBV7-2 | CASSLGLGALSQPQHF | TGTGCCAGCAGCTTAGGGCTGGGTGCTTTGAGTCAGCCCCAGCATTTT
TRBJ2-5 | - | many | TRBV11-2 | CASSLEAAEETQYF | TGTGCCAGCAGCTTAGAGGCAGCAGAAGAGACCCAGTACTTC
TRBJ2-7 | TRBD2 | many | TRBV7-2 | CASSLTSVSTEQYF | TGTGCCAGCAGCTTAACTAGCGTGAGTACGGAGCAGTACTTC
TRBJ2-5 | - | - | TRBV12-3/TRBV12-4 | CASSDSLQETQYF | TGTGCCAGCAGCGACAGTCTCCAAGAGACCCAGTACTTC
TRBJ1-6 | - | many | TRBV7-9 | CASSTGTAARPLHF | TGTGCCAGCAGCACAGGGACGGCCGCGAGGCCCCTCCACTTT
TRBJ2-7 | TRBD1 | many | TRBV27 | CASSSIGQGSYEQYF | TGTGCCAGCAGTTCCATCGGACAGGGAAGCTACGAGCAGTACTTC
TRBJ1-2 | TRBD1 | many | TRBV2 | CASRGAGTGPYGYTF | TGTGCCAGCAGGGGCGCCGGGACAGGACCCTATGGCTACACCTTC
TRBJ2-7 | - | many | TRBV6-1 | CASSQRRQGGINEQYF | TGTGCCAGCAGTCAACGGAGGCAGGGGGGGATCAACGAGCAGTACTTC
TRBJ1-2 | - | once | TRBV12-3/TRBV12-4 | CASSLFGLSNYGYTF | TGTGCCAGCAGTTTGTTCGGGCTATCTAACTATGGCTACACCTTC
TRBJ1-2 | - | many | TRBV28 | CASNTPGPYGYTF | TGTGCCAGCAACACCCCAGGACCCTATGGCTACACCTTC
TRBJ2-7 | - | - | TRBV6-5 | CASSYLAARTYEQYF | TGTGCCAGCAGTTACCTCGCTGCCAGAACCTACGAGCAGTACTTC
TRBJ2-7 | - | few | TRBV12-3/TRBV12-4 | CASSTRTLYEQYF | TGTGCCAGCAGTACCCGGACCCTGTACGAGCAGTACTTC
TRBJ1-3 | TRBD1 | - | TRBV20-1 | CSASGTLQGTGNTIYF | TGCAGTGCTAGTGGGACTCTACAGGGGACTGGAAACACCATATATTTT
TRBJ1-1 | - | - | TRBV7-2 | CASSLPWVNTEAFF | TGTGCCAGCAGCTTACCTTGGGTGAACACTGAAGCTTTCTTT
TRBJ2-5 | TRBD1 | - | TRBV27 | CASSLDRGQETQYF | TGTGCCAGCAGTTTGGACAGGGGCCAAGAGACCCAGTACTTC
TRBJ1-2 | - | many | TRBV20-1 | CSARWEGGYGYTF | TGCAGTGCTAGATGGGAGGGGGGCTATGGCTACACCTTC
TRBJ2-5 | - | many | TRBV3-1 | CASSQGLATQETQYF | TGTGCCAGCAGCCAAGGTCTAGCTACCCAAGAGACCCAGTACTTC
TRBJ1-5 | - | - | TRBV6-1 | CASSQNGRNQPQHF | TGTGCCAGCAGCCAGAACGGGCGCAATCAGCCCCAGCATTTT
TRBJ1-1 | - | - | TRBV28 | CASWRTQNTEAFF | TGTGCCAGCTGGAGAACCCAAAACACTGAAGCTTTCTTT
TRBJ1-2 | TRBD1 | - | TRBV30 | CAWRGQGMYGYTF | TGTGCCTGGAGGGGACAGGGGATGTATGGCTACACCTTC
TRBJ1-2 | TRBD1 | many | TRBV18 | CASSPGQGDFGYGYTF | TGTGCCAGCTCACCGGGACAGGGTGATTTCGGCTATGGCTACACCTTC
TRBJ2-7 | - | many | TRBV6-4 | CASEGNSYEQYF | TGTGCCAGCGAGGGCAACTCCTACGAGCAGTACTTC
TRBJ1-2 | - | many | TRBV2 | CASITGVGYGYTF | TGTGCCAGCATCACGGGGGTTGGGTATGGCTACACCTTC
TRBJ2-7 | - | many | TRBV28 | CASRQIPGNYEQYF | TGTGCCAGCAGACAAATACCGGGTAACTACGAGCAGTACTTC
TRBJ2-6 | - | many | TRBV6-5 | CASNPSLGANVLTF | TGTGCCAGCAATCCGTCCCTTGGGGCCAACGTCCTGACTTTC
TRBJ2-7 | - | - | TRBV28 | CASSWMTSNYEQYF | TGTGCCAGCAGTTGGATGACTAGTAACTACGAGCAGTACTTC
TRBJ1-1 | - | few | TRBV12-3/TRBV12-4 | CASRRTEGATEAFF | TGTGCCAGCAGGAGGACAGAGGGTGCTACTGAAGCTTTCTTT
TRBJ1-2 | - | - | TRBV12-3/TRBV12-4 | CASSAADSANYGYTF | TGTGCCAGCAGTGCCGCGGACAGCGCCAACTATGGCTACACCTTC
TRBJ2-7 | - | - | TRBV11-2 | CASSLGGLEQYF | TGTGCCAGCAGCTTAGGAGGGCTCGAGCAGTACTTC
TRBJ1-1 | - | many | TRBV29-1 | CSVEGGRAASWNTEAFF | TGCAGCGTTGAAGGCGGCAGGGCGGCGTCGTGGAACACTGAAGCTTTCTTT
TRBJ1-1 | - | many | TRBV12-3/TRBV12-4 | CASSLGGGLDTEAFF | TGTGCCAGCAGTTTAGGCGGGGGCTTGGACACTGAAGCTTTCTTT
TRBJ2-7 | - | - | TRBV11-2 | CASSPPTTVYEQYF | TGTGCCAGCAGCCCCCCCACGACAGTTTACGAGCAGTACTTC
TRBJ1-1 | - | many | TRBV19 | CASRLWAQLNTEAFF | TGTGCCAGTAGGCTCTGGGCCCAACTGAACACTGAAGCTTTCTTT
TRBJ2-5 | - | many | TRBV3-1 | CASSPRIQETQYF | TGTGCCAGCAGCCCCCGCATACAAGAGACCCAGTACTTC
TRBJ2-7 | - | - | TRBV29-1 | CSIKGNSYEQYF | TGCAGCATTAAAGGCAACTCCTACGAGCAGTACTTC
TRBJ2-7 | TRBD1 | few | TRBV12-3/TRBV12-4 | CASSPPGTGDYEQYF | TGTGCCAGCAGCCCTCCCGGGACAGGAGACTACGAGCAGTACTTC
TRBJ2-5 | - | few | TRBV7-8 | CASSRTIQETQYF | TGTGCCAGCAGCAGGACGATCCAAGAGACCCAGTACTTC